This T cell receptor beta chain was identified in a study of neurological immune-mediated disorders. TCRdb redid the calling of the 5' RACE reads with MiXCR, one entry per CDR3 protein. The sample lists roughly 100,000 distinct CDR3 sequences, roughly 10% occurring once. Time point defined: longitudinal time-point 3. This clonotype was recorded at least ten times. Its specificity is unknown. Study-level results: In HTLV-1-associated myelopathy, TCR clonal expansion was greatest, and in multiple sclerosis it was least, below healthy controls. CDR3 amino acid sequences found in expanded clones were never shared across subjects, suggesting private repertoires in all groups.

The sequence derives from a female donor with HTLV-1-associated myelopathy (HAM/TSP). The sequenced sample was PBMCs.

CDR3 in amino acids: CASSFVQGNTEAFF. In DNA, the CDR3 is TGCGCCAGCAGCTTTGTTCAGGGGAACACTGAAGCTTTCTTT. The genes are TRBV5-1 and TRBJ1-1; D perhaps matches TRBD1 (5 bases). The length of the CDR3 is 14 residues. Germline V gives CDR1 SGHRS, CDR2 YFSETQ. The ends were cut back, 2 bases at V and 1 base at J, with 9 bases in the middle.